The 5 T cell receptor beta chains below come from one sample, sequenced in a study of T cells after yellow fever vaccination. TCRdb processed the 5' RACE reads anew with MiXCR; each CDR3 protein has one entry. The repertoire includes about 13,000 distinct CDR3 sequences, approximately 4.9% of them detected once, and 45% to 65% sits in the top ten. This material consisted of PBMCs, either bulk or a sorted T-cell subset (CD4+, CD8+, memory, or dextramer-sorted; not recorded which), taken 45 days after the yellow fever booster vaccination. Receptors were obtained from a man aged 25 to 40 who received the YFV17D yellow fever vaccine.

This clonotype was detected ten times or more. This chain uses TRBV23-1 with TRBJ2-7; D is undetermined. TRBV23-1 is recorded as an ORF, its role being uncertain. Trimming took 6 bases from V and 6 from J, leaving 6 bases between them. The CDR3 consists of 10 residues. CDR3 residues: CASRDVEQYF. In DNA form, the CDR3 reads TGCGCCAGCAGAGACGTCGAGCAGTACTTC.

This clonotype was found many times. V is TRBV20-1 and J is TRBJ1-5, with a weak D call TRBD1 (6 bases). Germline V gene lookup returns CDR1 DFQATT and CDR2 SNEGSKA (reference sequence). This CDR3 has 13 amino acids. V lost 6 bases to trimming and J lost 3 bases, with 12 bases between them. CDR3 loop: CSALGGANQPQHF. CDR3 bases: TGCAGTGCCCTGGGGGGCGCCAATCAGCCCCAGCATTTT.

This clonotype appeared many times. DNA of the CDR3: TGTGCCAGCAGTACCTCACCGCTAGCTGAGCAGTTCTTC. Amino acids: CASSTSPLAEQFF. The V and J genes are TRBV28 and TRBJ2-1; D perhaps matches TRBD2 (5 bases). There are 13 residues in the CDR3. V dropped 5 bases and J dropped 9 bases, with 14 bases sitting between them. Germline V gene sequence: CDR1 MDHEN, CDR2 SYDVKM.

This clonotype was recorded many times. The chain uses TRBV5-5 and TRBJ2-5, with D possibly TRBD2 on 5 matching bases. V was cut by 0 bases and J by 4 bases, with 19 bases left in between. The CDR3 contains 17 residues. Germline-derived CDR1 and CDR2 are SGHKS and YYEKEE (reference sequence). CDR3 DNA sequence: TGTGCCAGCAGCTTGGGGCCCAAGGACTCCCAGCGAGAGACCCAGTACTTC. Protein product: CASSLGPKDSQRETQYF. Together with reference TRBV5-5 and TRBJ2-5, the CDR3 gives the full variable domain: DAGVTQSPTHLIKTRGQQVTLRCSPISGHKSVSWYQQVLGQGPQFIFQYYEKEERGRGNFPDRFSARQFPNYSSELNVNALLLGDSALYLCASSLGPKDSQRETQYFGPGTRLLVL.

This clonotype was recorded at least ten times. The chain carries TRBV10-3 and TRBJ2-1; D may be TRBD1 (6 bases). Per germline, CDR1 ENHRY and CDR2 SYGVKD. Deletions cut 6 bases from V and 1 base from J, with 10 bases between. CDR3 length: 14 amino acids. CDR3 loop: CAISLQGSYNEQFF. The CDR3 nucleotides read TGTGCCATCAGCTTACAGGGTTCCTACAATGAGCAGTTCTTC.